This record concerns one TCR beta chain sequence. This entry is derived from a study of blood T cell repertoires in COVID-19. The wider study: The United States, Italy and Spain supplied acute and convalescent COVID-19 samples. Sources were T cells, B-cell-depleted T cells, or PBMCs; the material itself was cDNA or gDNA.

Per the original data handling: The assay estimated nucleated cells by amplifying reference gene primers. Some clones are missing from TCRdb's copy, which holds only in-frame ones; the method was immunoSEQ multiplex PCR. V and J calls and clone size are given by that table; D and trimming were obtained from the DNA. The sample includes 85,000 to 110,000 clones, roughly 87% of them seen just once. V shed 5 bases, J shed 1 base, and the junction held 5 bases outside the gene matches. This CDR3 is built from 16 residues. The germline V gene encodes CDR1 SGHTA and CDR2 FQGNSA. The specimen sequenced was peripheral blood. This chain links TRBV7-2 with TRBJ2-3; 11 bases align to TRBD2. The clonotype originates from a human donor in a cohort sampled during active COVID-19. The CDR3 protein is CASSLLAGAGTDTQYF. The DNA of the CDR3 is TGTGCCAGCAGCCTACTAGCGGGAGCAGGCACAGATACGCAGTATTTT.